This T cell receptor beta chain comes out of a study of metastatic and nonmetastatic thyroid tumors. Study context: Comparative analysis of repertoires was undertaken across blood and tumor or nodule tissue obtained from malignant and benign thyroid patients. Study-wide results and caveats: Patients with malignant thyroid tumors reportedly had significantly higher TCR beta diversity than those with benign nodules, in blood and tumor.

Treatment of any kind had been given to no patient before thyroid surgery. TCRdb recomputed clones from the PCR reads via MiXCR. The sample has some 31,000 clones; approximately 19% are singletons. This CDR3 comprises 12 residues. Trimming removed 6 bases from V and 3 bases from J, with 8 bases in between. Germline V gives CDR1 LNHDA, CDR2 SQIVND (reference sequence). Worth noting for this clone: Its antigen is as yet unknown.

This rearrangement joins TRBV19 to TRBJ1-2; D is uncertain. This clonotype was obtained from a female donor with papillary thyroid cancer or a benign thyroid nodule (not recorded which). Some clones in this sample may be carry-over from other donors' samples. The sequenced material came from blood. The CDR3 nucleotides are TGTGCCAGTAGACAGCACCACTATGGCTACACCTTC. This encodes CASRQHHYGYTF.